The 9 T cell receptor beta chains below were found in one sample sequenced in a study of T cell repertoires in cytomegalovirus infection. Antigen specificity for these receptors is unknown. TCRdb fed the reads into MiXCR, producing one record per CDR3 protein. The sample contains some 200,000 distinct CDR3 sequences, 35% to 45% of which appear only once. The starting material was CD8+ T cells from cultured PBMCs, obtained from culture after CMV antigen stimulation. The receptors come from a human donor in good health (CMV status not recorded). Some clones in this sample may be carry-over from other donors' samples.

DNA of the CDR3: TGTGCCAGCAGTCCAGGGGCCCAAGAGACCCAGTACTTC. Its protein is CASSPGAQETQYF. V usage is TRBV12-3 or TRBV12-4 and J usage is TRBJ2-5; a possible D gene is TRBD1 (6 bases). This CDR3 is 13 amino acids long. Trimming stripped 5 bases from V and 1 base from J, with 8 bases between.

CDR3 DNA: TGTGCCAGCAGTCCCAGGACAGGGGGCGCCTACGAGCAGTACTTC. Protein product: CASSPRTGGAYEQYF. The chain links TRBV12-3 or TRBV12-4 to TRBJ2-7; 11 bases are a match to TRBD1. The CDR3 length is 15 residues. Trimming cost V 5 bases and J 2 bases; bases outside gene matches: 5.

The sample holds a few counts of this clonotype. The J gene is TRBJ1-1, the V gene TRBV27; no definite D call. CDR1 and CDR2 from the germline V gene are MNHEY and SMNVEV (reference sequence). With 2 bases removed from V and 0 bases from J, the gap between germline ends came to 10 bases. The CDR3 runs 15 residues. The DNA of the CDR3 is TGTGCCAGCAGTTTAGGTCCCTCTATGAACACTGAAGCTTTCTTT. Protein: CASSLGPSMNTEAFF.

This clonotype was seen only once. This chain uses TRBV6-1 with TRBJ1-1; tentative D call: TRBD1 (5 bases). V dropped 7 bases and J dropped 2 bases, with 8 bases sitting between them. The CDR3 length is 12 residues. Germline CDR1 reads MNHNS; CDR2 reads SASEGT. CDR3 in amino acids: CASTQGNTEAFF. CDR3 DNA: TGTGCCAGCACCCAGGGAAACACTGAAGCTTTCTTT.

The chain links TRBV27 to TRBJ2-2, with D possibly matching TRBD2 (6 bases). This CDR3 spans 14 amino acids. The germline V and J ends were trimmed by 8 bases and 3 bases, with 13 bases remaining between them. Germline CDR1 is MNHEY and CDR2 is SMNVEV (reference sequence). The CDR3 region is CASGGWEDTGELFF. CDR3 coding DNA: TGTGCCAGCGGGGGATGGGAGGACACCGGGGAGCTGTTTTTT.

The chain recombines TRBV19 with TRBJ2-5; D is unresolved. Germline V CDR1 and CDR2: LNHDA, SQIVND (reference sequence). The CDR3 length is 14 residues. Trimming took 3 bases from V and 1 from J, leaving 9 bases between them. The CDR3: CASSIWQAQETQYF. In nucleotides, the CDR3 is TGTGCCAGTAGTATCTGGCAGGCCCAAGAGACCCAGTACTTC.

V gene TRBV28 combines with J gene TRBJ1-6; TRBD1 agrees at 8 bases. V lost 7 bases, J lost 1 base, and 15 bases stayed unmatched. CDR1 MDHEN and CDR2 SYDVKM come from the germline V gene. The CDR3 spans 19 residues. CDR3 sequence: CASIPGQGPPFSYNSPLHF. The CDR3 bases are TGTGCCAGCATTCCCGGACAGGGCCCTCCTTTTTCCTATAATTCACCCCTCCACTTT.

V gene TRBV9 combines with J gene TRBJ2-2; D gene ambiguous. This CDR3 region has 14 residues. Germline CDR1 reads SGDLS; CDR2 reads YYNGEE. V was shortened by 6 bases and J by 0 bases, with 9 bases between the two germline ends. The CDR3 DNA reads TGTGCCAGCAACCCCAACACGAACACCGGGGAGCTGTTTTTT. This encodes CASNPNTNTGELFF.

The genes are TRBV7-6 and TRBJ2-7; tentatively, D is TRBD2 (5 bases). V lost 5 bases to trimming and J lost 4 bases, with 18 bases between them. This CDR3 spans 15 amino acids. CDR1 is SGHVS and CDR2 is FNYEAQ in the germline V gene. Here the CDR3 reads CASSPPMSGIYEQYF. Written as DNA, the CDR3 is TGTGCCAGCAGCCCTCCGATGTCGGGGATATACGAGCAGTACTTC.